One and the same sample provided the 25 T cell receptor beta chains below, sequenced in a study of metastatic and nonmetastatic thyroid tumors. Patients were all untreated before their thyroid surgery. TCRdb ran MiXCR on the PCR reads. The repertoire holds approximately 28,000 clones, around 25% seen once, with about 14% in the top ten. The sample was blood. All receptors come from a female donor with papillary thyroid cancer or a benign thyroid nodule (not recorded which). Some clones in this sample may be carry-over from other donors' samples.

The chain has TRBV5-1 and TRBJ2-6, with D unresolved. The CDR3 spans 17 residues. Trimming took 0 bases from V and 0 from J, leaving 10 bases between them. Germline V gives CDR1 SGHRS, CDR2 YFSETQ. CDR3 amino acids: CASSLEQFLSGANVLTF. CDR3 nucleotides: TGCGCCAGCAGCTTGGAGCAGTTCCTCTCTGGGGCCAACGTCCTGACTTTC.

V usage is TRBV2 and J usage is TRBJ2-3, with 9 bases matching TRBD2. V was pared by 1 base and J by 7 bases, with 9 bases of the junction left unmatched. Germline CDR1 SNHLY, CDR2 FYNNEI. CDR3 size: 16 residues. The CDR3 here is CASSEGAGGPLYTQYF. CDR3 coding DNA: TGTGCCAGCAGTGAAGGAGCGGGAGGCCCCCTTTATACGCAGTATTTT.

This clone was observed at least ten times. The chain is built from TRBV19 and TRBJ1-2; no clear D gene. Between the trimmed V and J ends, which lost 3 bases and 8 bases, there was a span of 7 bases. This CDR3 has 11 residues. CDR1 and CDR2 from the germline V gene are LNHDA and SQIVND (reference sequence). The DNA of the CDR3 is TGTGCCAGTAGTATGCTGGGCGGCTACACCTTC. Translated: CASSMLGGYTF.

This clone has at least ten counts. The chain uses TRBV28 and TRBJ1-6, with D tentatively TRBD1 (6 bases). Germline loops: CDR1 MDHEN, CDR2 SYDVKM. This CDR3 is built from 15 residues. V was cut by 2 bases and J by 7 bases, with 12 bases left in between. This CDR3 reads CASSLGQGWNSPLHF. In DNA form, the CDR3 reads TGTGCCAGCAGTTTAGGTCAGGGGTGGAATTCACCCCTCCACTTT.

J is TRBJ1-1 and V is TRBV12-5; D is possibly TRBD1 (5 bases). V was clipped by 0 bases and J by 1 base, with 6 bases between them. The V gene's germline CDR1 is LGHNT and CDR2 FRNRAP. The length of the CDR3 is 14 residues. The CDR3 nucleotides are TGTGCTAGTGGTTTGGTAGGGGCGAACACTGAAGCTTTCTTT. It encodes CASGLVGANTEAFF.

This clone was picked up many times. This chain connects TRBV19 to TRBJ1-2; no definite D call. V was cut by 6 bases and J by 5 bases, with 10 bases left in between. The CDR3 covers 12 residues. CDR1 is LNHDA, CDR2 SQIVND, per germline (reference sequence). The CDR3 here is CASRVGVYGYTF. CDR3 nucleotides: TGTGCCAGTAGAGTGGGAGTATATGGCTACACCTTC. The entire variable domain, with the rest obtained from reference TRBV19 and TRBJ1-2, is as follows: DGGITQSPKYLFRKEGQNVTLSCEQNLNHDAMYWYRQDPGQGLRLIYYSQIVNDFQKGDIAEGYSVSREKKESFPLTVTSAQKNPTAFYLCASRVGVYGYTFGSGTRLTVV.

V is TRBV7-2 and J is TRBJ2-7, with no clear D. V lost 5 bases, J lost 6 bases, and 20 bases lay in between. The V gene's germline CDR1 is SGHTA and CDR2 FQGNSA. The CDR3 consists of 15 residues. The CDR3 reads CASSLNPTAASEQYF. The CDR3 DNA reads TGTGCCAGCAGCCTCAATCCAACAGCCGCTAGCGAGCAGTACTTC.

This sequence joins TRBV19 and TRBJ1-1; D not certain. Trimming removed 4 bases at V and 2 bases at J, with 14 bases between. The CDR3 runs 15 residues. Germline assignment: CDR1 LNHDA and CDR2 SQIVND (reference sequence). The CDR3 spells CASSTDQAGNTEAFF. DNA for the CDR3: TGTGCCAGTAGTACAGACCAAGCTGGTAACACTGAAGCTTTCTTT. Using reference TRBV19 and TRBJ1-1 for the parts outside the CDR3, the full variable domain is DGGITQSPKYLFRKEGQNVTLSCEQNLNHDAMYWYRQDPGQGLRLIYYSQIVNDFQKGDIAEGYSVSREKKESFPLTVTSAQKNPTAFYLCASSTDQAGNTEAFFGQGTRLTVV.

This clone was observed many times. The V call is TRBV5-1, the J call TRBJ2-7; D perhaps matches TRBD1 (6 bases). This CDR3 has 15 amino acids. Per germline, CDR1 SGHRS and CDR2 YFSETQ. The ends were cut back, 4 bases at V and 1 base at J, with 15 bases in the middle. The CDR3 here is CASSIQTGASYEQYF. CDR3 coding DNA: TGCGCCAGCAGCATCCAGACAGGCGCGTCCTACGAGCAGTACTTC.

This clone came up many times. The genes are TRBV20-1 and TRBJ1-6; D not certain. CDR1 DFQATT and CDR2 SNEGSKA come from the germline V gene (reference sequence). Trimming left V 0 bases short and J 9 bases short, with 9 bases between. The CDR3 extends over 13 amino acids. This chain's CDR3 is CSAREDPGSPLHF. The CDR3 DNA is TGCAGTGCTAGAGAGGATCCGGGTTCACCCCTCCACTTT.

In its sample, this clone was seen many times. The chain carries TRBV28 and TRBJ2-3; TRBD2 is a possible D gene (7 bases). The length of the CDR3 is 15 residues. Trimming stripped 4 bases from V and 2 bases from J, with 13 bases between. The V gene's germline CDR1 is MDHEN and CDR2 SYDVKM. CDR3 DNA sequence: TGTGCCAGCAGTTCTGCGGGGGCGTTCACAGATACGCAGTATTTT. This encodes CASSSAGAFTDTQYF.

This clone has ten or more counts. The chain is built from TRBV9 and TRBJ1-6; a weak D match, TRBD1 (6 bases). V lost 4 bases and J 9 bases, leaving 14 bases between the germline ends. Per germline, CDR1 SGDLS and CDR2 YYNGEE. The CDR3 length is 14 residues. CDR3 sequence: CASSFQGQSSPLHF. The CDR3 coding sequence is TGTGCCAGCAGCTTCCAGGGGCAGTCTTCACCCCTCCACTTT.

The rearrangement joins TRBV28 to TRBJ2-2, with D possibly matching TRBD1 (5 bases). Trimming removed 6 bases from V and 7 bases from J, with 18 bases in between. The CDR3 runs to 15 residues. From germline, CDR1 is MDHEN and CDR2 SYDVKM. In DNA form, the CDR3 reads TGTGCCAGCAGACAGGTGGCAACGGAAAGCGGGGAGCTGTTTTTT. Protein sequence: CASRQVATESGELFF.

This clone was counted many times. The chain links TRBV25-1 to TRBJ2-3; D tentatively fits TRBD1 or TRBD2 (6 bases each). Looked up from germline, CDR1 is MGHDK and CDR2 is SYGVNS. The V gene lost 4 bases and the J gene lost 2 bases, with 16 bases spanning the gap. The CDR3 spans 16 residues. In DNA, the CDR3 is TGTGCCAGCAGTGCACAAAGGGGGGACCACACAGATACGCAGTATTTT. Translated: CASSAQRGDHTDTQYF.

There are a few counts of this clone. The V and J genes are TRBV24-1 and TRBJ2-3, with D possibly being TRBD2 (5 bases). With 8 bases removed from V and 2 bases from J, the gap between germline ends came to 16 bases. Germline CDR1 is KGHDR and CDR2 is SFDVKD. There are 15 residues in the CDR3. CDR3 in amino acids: CATTPVAWSTDTQYF. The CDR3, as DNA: TGTGCCACCACCCCAGTAGCGTGGTCCACAGATACGCAGTATTTT.

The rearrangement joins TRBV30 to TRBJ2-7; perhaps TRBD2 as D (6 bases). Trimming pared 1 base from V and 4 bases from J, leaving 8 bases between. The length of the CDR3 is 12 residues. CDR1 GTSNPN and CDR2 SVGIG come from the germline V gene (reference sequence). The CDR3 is CAWSGGRYEQYF. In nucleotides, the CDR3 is TGTGCCTGGAGTGGTGGGAGGTACGAGCAGTACTTC.

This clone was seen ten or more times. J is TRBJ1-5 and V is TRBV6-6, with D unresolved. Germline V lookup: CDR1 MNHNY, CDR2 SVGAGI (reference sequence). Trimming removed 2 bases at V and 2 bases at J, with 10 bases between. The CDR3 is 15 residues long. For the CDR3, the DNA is TGTGCCAGCAGTTACCGAGACCATGGCAATCAGCCCCAGCATTTT. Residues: CASSYRDHGNQPQHF.

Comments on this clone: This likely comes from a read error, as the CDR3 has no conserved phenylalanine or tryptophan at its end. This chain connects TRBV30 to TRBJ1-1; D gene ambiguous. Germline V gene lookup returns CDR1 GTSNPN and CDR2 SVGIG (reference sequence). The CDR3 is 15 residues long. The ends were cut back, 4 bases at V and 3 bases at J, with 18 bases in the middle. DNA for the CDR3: TGTGCCTGGAATGAAAAGGGAGGTAGGGACACTGAAGCTTTCCTT. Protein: CAWNEKGGRDTEAFL.

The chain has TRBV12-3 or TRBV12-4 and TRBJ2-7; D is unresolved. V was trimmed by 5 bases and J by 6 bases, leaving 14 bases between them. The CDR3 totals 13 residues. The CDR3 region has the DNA TGTGCCAGCAGTGCATCTCTTAGTGTCGAGCAGTACTTC. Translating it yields CASSASLSVEQYF.

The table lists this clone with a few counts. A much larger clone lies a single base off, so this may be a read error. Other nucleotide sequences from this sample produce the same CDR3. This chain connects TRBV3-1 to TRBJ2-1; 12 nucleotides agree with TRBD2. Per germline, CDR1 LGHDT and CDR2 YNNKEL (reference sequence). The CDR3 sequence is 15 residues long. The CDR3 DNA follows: TGTGCCAGTAGCCCCAGGCTAGCGGGAGGGCCTGAGCAGTTCTTC. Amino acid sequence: CASSPRLAGGPEQFF.

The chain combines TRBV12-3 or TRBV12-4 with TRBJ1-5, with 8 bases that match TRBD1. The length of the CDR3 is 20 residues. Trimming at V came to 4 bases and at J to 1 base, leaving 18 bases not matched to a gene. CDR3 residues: CASSSRYRGLGFMSNQPQHF. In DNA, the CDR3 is TGTGCCAGCAGTTCCCGGTACAGGGGGTTGGGTTTTATGAGCAATCAGCCCCAGCATTTT.

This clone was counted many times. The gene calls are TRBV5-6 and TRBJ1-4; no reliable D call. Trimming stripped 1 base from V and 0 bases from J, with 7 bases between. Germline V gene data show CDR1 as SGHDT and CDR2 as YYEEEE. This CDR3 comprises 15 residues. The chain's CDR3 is CASSLFNPTNEKLFF. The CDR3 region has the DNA TGTGCCAGCAGCTTGTTCAATCCAACTAATGAAAAACTGTTTTTT.

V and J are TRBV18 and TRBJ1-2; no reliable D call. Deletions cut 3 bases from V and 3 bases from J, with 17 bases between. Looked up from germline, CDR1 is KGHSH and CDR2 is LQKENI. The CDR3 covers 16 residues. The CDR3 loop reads CASSPDLTGGDYGYTF. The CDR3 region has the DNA TGTGCCAGCTCACCCGACCTCACTGGCGGGGACTATGGCTACACCTTC.

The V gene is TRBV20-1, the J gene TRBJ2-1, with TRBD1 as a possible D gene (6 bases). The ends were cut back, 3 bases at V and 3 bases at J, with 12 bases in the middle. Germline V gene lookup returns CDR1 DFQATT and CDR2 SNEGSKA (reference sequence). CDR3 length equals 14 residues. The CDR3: CSASRQGIYNEQFF. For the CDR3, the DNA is TGCAGTGCTAGTCGGCAGGGGATCTACAATGAGCAGTTCTTC.

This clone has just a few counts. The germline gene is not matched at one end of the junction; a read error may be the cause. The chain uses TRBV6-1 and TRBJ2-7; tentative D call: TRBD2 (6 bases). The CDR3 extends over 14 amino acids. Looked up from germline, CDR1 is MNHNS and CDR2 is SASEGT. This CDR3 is CASSSTVTRYEQYF. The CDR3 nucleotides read TGCGCCAGCAGTTCTACCGTGACTAGATACGAGCAGTACTTC.